This T cell receptor beta chain originates from a study of T-cell memory formation after mild COVID-19. This clonotype was seen only a few times. The junction had 24 bases not matched to a gene; V was cut back by 3 bases and J by 3 bases. Germline CDR1 SGDLS, CDR2 YYNGEE. CDR3 length: 23 amino acids. Using its own MiXCR run on the 5' RACE reads, TCRdb lists one record per CDR3 protein. The sample has under 400,000 distinct CDR3 sequences, under 30% seen once. This clonotype was sampled from an adult woman who had mild COVID-19 (a few samples of this study predate the infection). Cell type and time point are not known. Sequenced sample: PBMCs or a T cell subset sorted from them (not recorded which). The V and J genes are TRBV9 and TRBJ2-3; 14 nucleotides match TRBD2. The CDR3 sequence: CASSAETGTGTGTSGSSTDTQYF. The DNA for the CDR3 is TGTGCCAGCAGCGCCGAGACCGGGACAGGGACCGGGACTAGCGGGAGTAGTACAGATACGCAGTATTTT.